Listed below are T cell receptor beta chains from one sample, sequenced in a study of blood T cells in healthy people across ages. One entry per CDR3 protein results from TCRdb running MiXCR on the 5' RACE reads. The table lists 1.2 million to 1.5 million distinct CDR3 sequences, around 39% of them singletons. Sequenced material: blood. The receptors originated from a woman younger than 35 in good health. Each CDR3 is given with its conserved first and last residue. The D gene is left open where the match is weak. Size tells how often a clone was seen (once, few, many) or the class of an expanded clone, and some rows leave it out.

D: -; V: TRBV20-1; size: -; J: TRBJ1-1; DNA: TGCAGTGCTAGAATCCGGGGTCGGGACACTGAAGCTTTCTTT; CDR3: CSARIRGRDTEAFF
D: -; V: TRBV20-1; size: few; J: TRBJ1-5; DNA: TGCAGTGCTAGACAGGATAGCAATCAGCCCCAGCATTTT; CDR3: CSARQDSNQPQHF
D: -; V: TRBV10-1; size: -; J: TRBJ2-3; DNA: TGCGCCAGCAGGGAGACAGTTGGGGGCACAGATACGCAGTATTTT; CDR3: CASRETVGGTDTQYF
D: -; V: TRBV6-5; size: few; J: TRBJ1-4; DNA: TGTGCCAGCAGTTCGTCAGCAACTAATGAAAAACTGTTTTTT; CDR3: CASSSSATNEKLFF
D: -; V: TRBV10-3; size: -; J: TRBJ1-3; DNA: TGTGCCATCAGTGAGTCTGTAGAGGATCTAGCTGGAAACACCATATATTTT; CDR3: CAISESVEDLAGNTIYF
D: -; V: TRBV7-8; size: -; J: TRBJ2-5; DNA: TGTGCCAGCAGCTTAAGGTGGGGAAAAGGGGAGACCCAGTACTTC; CDR3: CASSLRWGKGETQYF
D: -; V: TRBV2; size: -; J: TRBJ2-7; DNA: TGTGCCAGCGAGGTGGAGGGCTACGCAGGCTACGAGCAGTACTTC; CDR3: CASEVEGYAGYEQYF
D: TRBD1; V: TRBV29-1; size: few; J: TRBJ2-4; DNA: TGCAGCGTTGGAACGACAGGGGGGGACATTCAGTACTTC; CDR3: CSVGTTGGDIQYF
D: -; V: TRBV12-3/TRBV12-4; size: -; J: TRBJ2-7; DNA: TGTGCCAGCAGTTTAGATAAGTCGCAGGGCCTTTTCTACGAGCAGTACTTC; CDR3: CASSLDKSQGLFYEQYF
D: TRBD1; V: TRBV6-1; size: -; J: TRBJ2-7; DNA: TGTGCCAGCAGTACCCCCGGGACAGGGGACTACGAGCAGTACTTC; CDR3: CASSTPGTGDYEQYF
D: -; V: TRBV9; size: few; J: TRBJ2-5; DNA: TGTGCCAGCAGCGTAGGAAGGGGGGGGATCCAAGAGACCCAGTACTTC; CDR3: CASSVGRGGIQETQYF
D: -; V: TRBV7-2; size: many; J: TRBJ2-7; DNA: TGTGCCAGCAGCTCGCCTACCTACGAGCAGTACTTC; CDR3: CASSSPTYEQYF
D: -; V: TRBV10-3; size: few; J: TRBJ1-5; DNA: TGTGCCATCAGTGACCGGGAAAGCAATCAGCCCCAGCATTTT; CDR3: CAISDRESNQPQHF
D: TRBD1; V: TRBV7-9; size: many; J: TRBJ2-7; DNA: TGTGCCAGCAGCTCGAGGACAGGGTTGACCTACGAGCAGTACTTC; CDR3: CASSSRTGLTYEQYF
D: TRBD2; V: TRBV20-1; size: few; J: TRBJ2-3; DNA: TGCAGTGCTACTCGACTAGCGGGGGGGATGTCAGATACGCAGTATTTT; CDR3: CSATRLAGGMSDTQYF
D: -; V: TRBV18; size: -; J: TRBJ2-5; DNA: TGTGCCAGCTCACCCTCCTTAGCGGCCTCGGGGGAGACCCAGTACTTC; CDR3: CASSPSLAASGETQYF
D: -; V: TRBV10-3; size: -; J: TRBJ1-6; DNA: TGTGCCAGCGGGACGTCAGGGGAGTCACCCCTCCACTTT; CDR3: CASGTSGESPLHF
D: -; V: TRBV5-1; size: -; J: TRBJ2-7; DNA: TGCGCCAGCAGCACCCAAGGGGCTAGTGGAGCTGAGCAGTACTTC; CDR3: CASSTQGASGAEQYF
D: -; V: TRBV7-8; size: -; J: TRBJ1-1; DNA: TGTGCCAGCAGCTTAGAGGCCGACCACACTGAAGCTTTCTTT; CDR3: CASSLEADHTEAFF
D: -; V: TRBV5-4; size: -; J: TRBJ2-7; DNA: TGTGCCAGCAGCCCACCGGGACCCCGCTACGAGCAGTACTTC; CDR3: CASSPPGPRYEQYF
D: TRBD2; V: TRBV11-2; size: -; J: TRBJ2-5; DNA: TGTGCCAGCAGCTTAGAACTAGCGGTCTACCAAGAGACCCAGTACTTC; CDR3: CASSLELAVYQETQYF
D: TRBD2; V: TRBV11-2; size: -; J: TRBJ2-7; DNA: TGTGCCAGCAGCTTAGATCTGGGGGGGATAAGCTCCTACGAGCAGTACTTC; CDR3: CASSLDLGGISSYEQYF
D: TRBD1; V: TRBV7-2; size: -; J: TRBJ1-4; DNA: TGTGCCAGCAGCGCACAGGGGGCCGTTGAAAAACTGTTTTTT; CDR3: CASSAQGAVEKLFF
D: -; V: TRBV5-1; size: -; J: TRBJ2-2; DNA: TGCGCCAGCAGCTTGGATCCCGATCGGTGGGGCGACGGGGAGCTGTTTTTT; CDR3: CASSLDPDRWGDGELFF
D: -; V: TRBV10-3; size: many; J: TRBJ2-1; DNA: TGTGCCATCAGTGCAGGGGGGACTTACAATGAGCAGTTCTTC; CDR3: CAISAGGTYNEQFF
D: -; V: TRBV27; size: once; J: TRBJ1-1; DNA: TGTGCCAGCAGTCCCAAGGGCCAAAGGGGTCGGGGGACATACATGAACACTGAAGCTTTCTTT; CDR3: CASSPKGQRGRGTYMNTEAFF
D: -; V: TRBV12-3/TRBV12-4; size: -; J: TRBJ2-7; DNA: TGTGCCAGCAACTCGCGGGGGCGCGAGCAGTACTTC; CDR3: CASNSRGREQYF